This TCR beta chain came from a study of beta chain features in type 1 diabetes. General study results and limits: The study found moderately but significantly shorter TCRB CDR3s in all four CD4+ subsets of Type 1 diabetes patients.

Germline assignment: CDR1 LNHDA and CDR2 SQIVND (reference sequence). The CDR3 is made up of 14 amino acids. Deletions cut 2 bases from V and 7 bases from J, with 14 bases between. Expressed TCRB transcripts were sequenced, since all the RNA that had been isolated was reverse transcribed. Assay used: immunoSEQ multiplex PCR; TCRdb lists only in-frame clones, some missing. The table lists 300,000 to 450,000 clones, roughly a tenth of them singletons. This clone has only a few counts. Antigen unknown. The material sequenced was central memory CD4+ T cells from blood. The V and J genes are TRBV19 and TRBJ1-2; D uncertain. This TCR was recovered from a man aged 25 to 40 with type 1 diabetes. The CDR3 nucleotides are TGTGCCAGTAGTATAACCGGGATAAGCGGTGGCTACACCTTC. It codes for CASSITGISGGYTF.